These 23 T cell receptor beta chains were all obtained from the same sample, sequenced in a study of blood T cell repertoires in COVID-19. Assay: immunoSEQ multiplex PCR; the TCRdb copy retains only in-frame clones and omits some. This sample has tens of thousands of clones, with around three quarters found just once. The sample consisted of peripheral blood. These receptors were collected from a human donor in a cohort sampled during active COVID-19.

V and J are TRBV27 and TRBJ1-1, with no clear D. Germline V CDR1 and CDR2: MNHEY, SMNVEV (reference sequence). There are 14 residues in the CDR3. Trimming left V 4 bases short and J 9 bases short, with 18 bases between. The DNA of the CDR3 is TGTGCCAGCAGTTCCTCCGGGTCCGGGTCACAAGCTTTCTTT. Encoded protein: CASSSSGSGSQAFF.

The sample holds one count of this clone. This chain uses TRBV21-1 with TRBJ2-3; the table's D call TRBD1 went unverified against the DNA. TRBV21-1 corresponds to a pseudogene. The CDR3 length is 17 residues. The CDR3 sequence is CASSKALTGGGTDTQYF. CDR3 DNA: TGTGCCAGCAGCAAAGCGTTAACAGGGGGCGGCACAGATACGCAGTATTTT.

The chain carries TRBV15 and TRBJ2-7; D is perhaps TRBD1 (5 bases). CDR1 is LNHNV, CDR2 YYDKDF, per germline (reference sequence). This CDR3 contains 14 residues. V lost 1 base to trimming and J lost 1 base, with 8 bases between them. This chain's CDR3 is CATSRGGSSYEQYF. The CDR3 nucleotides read TGTGCCACCAGCAGAGGGGGCTCTTCCTACGAGCAGTACTTC. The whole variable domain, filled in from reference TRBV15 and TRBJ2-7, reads DAMVIQNPRYQVTQFGKPVTLSCSQTLNHNVMYWYQQKSSQAPKLLFHYYDKDFNNEADTPDNFQSRRPNTSFCFLDIRSPGLGDTAMYLCATSRGGSSYEQYFGPGTRLTVT.

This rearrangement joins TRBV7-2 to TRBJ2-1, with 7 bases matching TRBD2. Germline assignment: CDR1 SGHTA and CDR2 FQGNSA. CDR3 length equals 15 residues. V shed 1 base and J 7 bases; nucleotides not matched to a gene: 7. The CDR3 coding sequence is TGTGCCAGCAGCTTAGGGTCTTCGGGGGGAAATGAGCAGTTCTTC. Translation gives CASSLGSSGGNEQFF. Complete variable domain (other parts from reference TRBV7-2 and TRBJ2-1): GAGVSQSPSNKVTEKGKDVELRCDPISGHTALYWYRQSLGQGLEFLIYFQGNSAPDKSGLPSDRFSAERTGGSVSTLTIQRTQQEDSAVYLCASSLGSSGGNEQFFGPGTRLTVL.

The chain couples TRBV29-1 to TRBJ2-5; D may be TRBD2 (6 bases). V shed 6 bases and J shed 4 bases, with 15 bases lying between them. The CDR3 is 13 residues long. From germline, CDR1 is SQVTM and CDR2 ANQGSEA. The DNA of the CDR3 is TGCAGCGTGGGGGGTGGACCATTAGAGACCCAGTACTTC. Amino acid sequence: CSVGGGPLETQYF.

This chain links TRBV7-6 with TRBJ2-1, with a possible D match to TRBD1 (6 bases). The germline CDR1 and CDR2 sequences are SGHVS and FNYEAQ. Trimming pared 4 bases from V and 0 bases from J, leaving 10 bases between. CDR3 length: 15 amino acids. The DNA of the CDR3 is TGTGCCAGCAGCTACGGACAGAGCTCCTACAATGAGCAGTTCTTC. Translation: CASSYGQSSYNEQFF.

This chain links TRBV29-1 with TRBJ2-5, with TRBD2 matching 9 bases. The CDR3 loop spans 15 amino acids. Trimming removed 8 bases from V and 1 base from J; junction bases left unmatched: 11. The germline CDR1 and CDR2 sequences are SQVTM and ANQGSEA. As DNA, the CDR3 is TGCAGCTCCCGACCAGCGGGAGGCCCCCAAGAGACCCAGTACTTC. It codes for CSSRPAGGPQETQYF.

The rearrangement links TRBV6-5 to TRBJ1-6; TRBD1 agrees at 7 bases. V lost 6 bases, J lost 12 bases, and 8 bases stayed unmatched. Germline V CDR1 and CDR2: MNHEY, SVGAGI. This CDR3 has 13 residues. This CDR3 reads CASRSTGVGPLHF. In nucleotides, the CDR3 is TGTGCCAGCAGAAGCACAGGGGTAGGACCCCTCCACTTT.

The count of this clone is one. This CDR3 reads CASSLGGYSTDTQYF. CDR3 nucleotide sequence: TGTGCCAGCAGCTTAGGAGGGTACAGCACAGATACGCAGTATTTT. V gene TRBV7-2 combines with J gene TRBJ2-3; the D gene is possibly TRBD2 (5 bases). CDR3 length: 15 amino acids. In germline, CDR1 is SGHTA, CDR2 FQGNSA. V lost 1 base and J 0 bases, leaving 8 bases between the germline ends.

For the CDR3, the DNA is TGTGCCAGCACCGACGGGACTAGCGGGATGAATGAGCAGTTCTTC. Translated, it gives CASTDGTSGMNEQFF. The rearrangement links TRBV5-5 to TRBJ2-1, with 13 nucleotides matching TRBD2. The V gene's germline CDR1 is SGHKS and CDR2 YYEKEE (reference sequence). V lost 6 bases, J lost 7 bases, and 7 bases stayed unmatched. The CDR3 spans 15 residues.

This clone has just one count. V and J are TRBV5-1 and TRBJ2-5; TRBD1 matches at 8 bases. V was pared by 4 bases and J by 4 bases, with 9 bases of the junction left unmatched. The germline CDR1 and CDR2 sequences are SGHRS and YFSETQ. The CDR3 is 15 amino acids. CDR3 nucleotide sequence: TGCGCCAGCAGCCCTGACAGGGGCGCGAGAGAGACCCAGTACTTC. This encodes CASSPDRGARETQYF.

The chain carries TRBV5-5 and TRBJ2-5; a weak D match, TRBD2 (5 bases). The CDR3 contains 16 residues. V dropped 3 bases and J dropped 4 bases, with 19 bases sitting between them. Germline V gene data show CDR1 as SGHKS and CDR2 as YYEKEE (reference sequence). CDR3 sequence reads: CASSSGLLSARETQYF. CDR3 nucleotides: TGTGCCAGCAGCTCAGGACTGTTATCGGCCAGAGAGACCCAGTACTTC.

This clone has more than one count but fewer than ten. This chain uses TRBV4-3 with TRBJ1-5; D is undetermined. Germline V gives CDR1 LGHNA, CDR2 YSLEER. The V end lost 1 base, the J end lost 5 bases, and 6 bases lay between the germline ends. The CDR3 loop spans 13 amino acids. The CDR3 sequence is CASSQVGDQPQHF. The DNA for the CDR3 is TGCGCCAGCAGCCAAGTCGGAGATCAGCCCCAGCATTTT.

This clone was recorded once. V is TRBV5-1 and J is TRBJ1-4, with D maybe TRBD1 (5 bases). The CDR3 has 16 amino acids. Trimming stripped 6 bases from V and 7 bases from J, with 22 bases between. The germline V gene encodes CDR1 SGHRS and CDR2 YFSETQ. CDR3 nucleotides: TGCGCCAGCACCACGCAGGGAGGGGACTTTAGTGAAAAACTGTTTTTT. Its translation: CASTTQGGDFSEKLFF.

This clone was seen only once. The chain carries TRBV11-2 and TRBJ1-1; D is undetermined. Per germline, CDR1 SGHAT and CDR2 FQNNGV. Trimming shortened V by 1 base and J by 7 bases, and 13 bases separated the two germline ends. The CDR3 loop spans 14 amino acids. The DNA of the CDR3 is TGTGCCAGCAGCTTAGGTCCCACGGCAGGTGAAGCTTTCTTT. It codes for CASSLGPTAGEAFF. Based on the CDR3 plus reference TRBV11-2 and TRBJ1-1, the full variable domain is EAGVAQSPRYKIIEKRQSVAFWCNPISGHATLYWYQQILGQGPKLLIQFQNNGVVDDSQLPKDRFSAERLKGVDSTLKIQPAKLEDSAVYLCASSLGPTAGEAFFGQGTRLTVV.

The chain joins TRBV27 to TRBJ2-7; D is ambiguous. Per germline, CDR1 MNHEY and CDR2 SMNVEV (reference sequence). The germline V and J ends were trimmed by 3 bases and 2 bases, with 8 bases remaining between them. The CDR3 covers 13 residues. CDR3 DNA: TGTGCCAGCAGTTTGAACAGCCCCTACGAGCAGTACTTC. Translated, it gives CASSLNSPYEQYF.

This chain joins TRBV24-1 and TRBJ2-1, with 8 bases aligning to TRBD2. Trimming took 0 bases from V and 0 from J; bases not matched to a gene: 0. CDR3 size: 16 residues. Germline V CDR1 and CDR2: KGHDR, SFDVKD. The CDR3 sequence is CATSDLSGSSYNEQFF. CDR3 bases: TGTGCCACCAGTGATTTGAGCGGGAGCTCCTACAATGAGCAGTTCTTC.

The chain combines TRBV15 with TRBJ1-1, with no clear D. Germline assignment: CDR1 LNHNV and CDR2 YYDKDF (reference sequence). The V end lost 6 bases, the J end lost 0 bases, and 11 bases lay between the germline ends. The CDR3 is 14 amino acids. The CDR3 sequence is CATSLLHLNTEAFF. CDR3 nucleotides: TGTGCCACCAGTTTGCTCCACTTGAACACTGAAGCTTTCTTT.

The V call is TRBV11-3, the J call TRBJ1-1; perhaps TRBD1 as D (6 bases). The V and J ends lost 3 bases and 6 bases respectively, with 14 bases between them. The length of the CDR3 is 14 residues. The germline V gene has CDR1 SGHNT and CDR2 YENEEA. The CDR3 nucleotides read TGTGCCAGCAGCTTCGGACAGCACGGTGCTGAAGCTTTCTTT. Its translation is CASSFGQHGAEAFF.

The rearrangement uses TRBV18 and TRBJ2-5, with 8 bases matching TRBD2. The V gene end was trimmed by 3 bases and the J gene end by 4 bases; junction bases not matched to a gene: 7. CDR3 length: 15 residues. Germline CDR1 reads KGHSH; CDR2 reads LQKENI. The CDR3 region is CASSPVRAGAETQYF. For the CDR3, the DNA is TGTGCCAGCTCACCGGTTAGAGCGGGAGCAGAGACCCAGTACTTC.

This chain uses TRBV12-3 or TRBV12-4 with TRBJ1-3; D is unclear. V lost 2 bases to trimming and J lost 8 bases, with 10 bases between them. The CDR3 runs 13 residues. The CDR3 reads CASSLLQMDTIYF. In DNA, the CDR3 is TGTGCCAGCAGTTTATTACAGATGGACACCATATATTTT.

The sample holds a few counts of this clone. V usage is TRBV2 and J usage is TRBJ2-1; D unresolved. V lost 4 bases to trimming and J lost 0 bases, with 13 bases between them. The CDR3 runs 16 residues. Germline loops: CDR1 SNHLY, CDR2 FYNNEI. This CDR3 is CASSGAGRSSYNEQFF. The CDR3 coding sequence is TGTGCCAGCAGTGGGGCAGGTCGTAGCTCCTACAATGAGCAGTTCTTC. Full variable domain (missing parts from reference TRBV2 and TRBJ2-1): EPEVTQTPSHQVTQMGQEVILRCVPISNHLYFYWYRQILGQKVEFLVSFYNNEISEKSEIFDDQFSVERPDGSNFTLKIRSTKLEDSAMYFCASSGAGRSSYNEQFFGPGTRLTVL.

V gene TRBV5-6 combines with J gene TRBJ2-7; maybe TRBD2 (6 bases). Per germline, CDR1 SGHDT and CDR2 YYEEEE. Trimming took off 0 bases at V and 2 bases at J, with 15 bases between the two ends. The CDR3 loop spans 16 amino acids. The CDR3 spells CASSLGLGGIPYEQYF. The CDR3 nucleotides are TGTGCCAGCAGCTTGGGCCTTGGGGGGATCCCCTACGAGCAGTACTTC.